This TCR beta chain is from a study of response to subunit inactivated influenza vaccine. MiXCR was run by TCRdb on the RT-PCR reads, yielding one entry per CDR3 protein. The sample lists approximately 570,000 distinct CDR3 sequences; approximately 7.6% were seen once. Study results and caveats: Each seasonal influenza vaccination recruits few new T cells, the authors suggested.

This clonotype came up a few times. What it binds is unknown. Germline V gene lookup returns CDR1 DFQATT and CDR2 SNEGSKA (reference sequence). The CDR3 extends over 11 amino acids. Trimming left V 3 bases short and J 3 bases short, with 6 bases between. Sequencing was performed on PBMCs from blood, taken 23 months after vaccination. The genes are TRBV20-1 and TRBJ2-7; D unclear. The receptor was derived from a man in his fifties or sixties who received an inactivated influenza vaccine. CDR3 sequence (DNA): TGCAGTGCTAGTGCCCTCTACGAGCAGTACTTC. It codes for CSASALYEQYF.